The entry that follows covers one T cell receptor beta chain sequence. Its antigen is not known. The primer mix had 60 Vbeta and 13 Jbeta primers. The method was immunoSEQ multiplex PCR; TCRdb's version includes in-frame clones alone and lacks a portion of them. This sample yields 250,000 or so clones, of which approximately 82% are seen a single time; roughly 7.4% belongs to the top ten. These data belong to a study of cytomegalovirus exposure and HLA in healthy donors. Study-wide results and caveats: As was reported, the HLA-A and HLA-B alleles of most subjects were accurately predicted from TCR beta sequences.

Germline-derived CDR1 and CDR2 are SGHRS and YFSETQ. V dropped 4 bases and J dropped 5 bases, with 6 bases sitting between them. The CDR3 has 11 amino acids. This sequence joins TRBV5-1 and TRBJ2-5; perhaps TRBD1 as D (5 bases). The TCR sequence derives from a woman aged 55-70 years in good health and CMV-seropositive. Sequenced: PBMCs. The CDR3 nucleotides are TGCGCCAGCAGCGCAGGGGAGACCCAGTACTTC. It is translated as CASSAGETQYF.